This TCR beta chain was observed in a study of blood T cells in healthy people across ages (dated by TCRdb to between 2015 and 2017). Regarding the research as a whole: In model experiments, template switching captured roughly one uniquely barcoded TCR beta cDNA molecule for every two T cells. Using deep sequencing normalized with unique cDNA molecular identifiers, the study measured how TCR beta repertoire diversity changes with age. The donors were divided into four age groups: young (average approximately 16 years), middle-aged (about 39), aged (under 70) and long-lived (around 80). To avoid experimental bias, donors of different ages were distributed randomly across sequencing lanes. The study analyzed two additional independent replicas of 1 million unique cDNA reads from the same blood draw for two donors, one aged 18 to 30 and one aged 80 or older.

About this clonotype itself: Its antigen remains unidentified. Per-nucleotide qualities are absent, and no much larger clonotype sits a single base away.

Receptor libraries were prepared by 5' RACE. The run used an Illumina HiSeq 2500. A second about 7 to 11 cycle PCR used a sample-barcoded 5' primer and a J-beta primer mix. A unique molecular identifier was introduced onto each TCR beta cDNA molecule by a template-switch 5' adaptor carrying 12 random nucleotides. Each sample yielded at least 2.5 million CDR3-containing paired-end reads. The Mint cDNA synthesis kit, primed by a TRBC-specific oligonucleotide, was used to synthesize first-strand cDNA from all RNA. Following uracil-DNA glycosylase treatment, all cDNA underwent a first 18-cycle PCR with the universal primers M1SS and BC2_uni_R. In the source study's methods: Normalization of each sample was performed by random selection of 1 million high-quality reads, each carrying a distinct molecular identifier. Reads sharing molecular identifiers were discarded rather than binned into consensus sequences. MiTCR, with a Q25 quality threshold and the strictest error-elimination algorithm, was used for CDR3 identification, clonotype clustering and error correction. A nonparametric unseen species model using Euler transformation provided a lower-bound estimate of total TCR beta diversity. The public reads were reanalyzed by TCRdb: fastp trimming at Q25, MiXCR alignment, in-frame beta chains only. Each entry is one CDR3 protein sequence, shown with its most common DNA and genes. For this entry, the V and J calls and clone size follow TCRdb and not the study's own pipeline. This sample lists 650,000 to 800,000 distinct CDR3 sequences; around 42% were detected once. About a fifth of the sample comes from the top ten.

The paper's findings and limits, for the study overall: As age increased, observed TCR beta diversity per million T cells dropped in a roughly linear way, and a significant reduction was already evident by age about 40. The percentage of naive T cells measured by flow cytometry correlated strongly with observed TCR beta diversity. Compared with the aged group, more naive CD4+ T cells, fewer expanded clones and increased TCR diversity were shown by the long-lived group, suggesting age selection. Since profiling was done on bulk unsorted PBMCs, naive and antigen-experienced compartments could not be conclusively compared. Estimates of total diversity from one million sequenced T cells were regarded as lower bounds and underestimates. Because the CMV infection status of the donors was unknown, age-related changes in expanded clonotypes may potentially have been confounded.

The donors were under 40 Caucasian individuals from Russia, aged roughly 6 to 100 years, who were systemically healthy. Each donor gave 8 to 10 milliliters of peripheral blood, collected into EDTA-treated Vacutainer tubes. Ficoll-Paque density-gradient centrifugation was used to isolate PBMCs, with at least 6.5 million per sample. Trizol reagent was used to extract total RNA from PBMCs, with at least 6 micrograms per sample. Naive CD45RAhigh/CD27high T cell percentages were measured by flow cytometry on a PBMC aliquot from every donor. There are 14 amino acids in the CDR3, from cysteine to phenylalanine inclusive. The entry retains the CDR3 DNA only, 42 bases that are in frame from base 1. V was cut back by 0 bases and J by 8 bases, leaving a gap of 13 bases between them. In the germline V gene (reference sequence), CDR1 corresponds to LGHDT and CDR2 to YNNKEL.

The sequencing input was blood. This receptor was identified in a man aged 60 to 75 in good health. The V and J segments used are TRBV3-1 and TRBJ1-2; 5 matching bases give a weak D call of TRBD1. The nucleotide sequence reads as follows: TGTGCCAGCAGCCAAGATCATGGGGCGTGGGGCTACACCTTC. Its protein product is CASSQDHGAWGYTF.